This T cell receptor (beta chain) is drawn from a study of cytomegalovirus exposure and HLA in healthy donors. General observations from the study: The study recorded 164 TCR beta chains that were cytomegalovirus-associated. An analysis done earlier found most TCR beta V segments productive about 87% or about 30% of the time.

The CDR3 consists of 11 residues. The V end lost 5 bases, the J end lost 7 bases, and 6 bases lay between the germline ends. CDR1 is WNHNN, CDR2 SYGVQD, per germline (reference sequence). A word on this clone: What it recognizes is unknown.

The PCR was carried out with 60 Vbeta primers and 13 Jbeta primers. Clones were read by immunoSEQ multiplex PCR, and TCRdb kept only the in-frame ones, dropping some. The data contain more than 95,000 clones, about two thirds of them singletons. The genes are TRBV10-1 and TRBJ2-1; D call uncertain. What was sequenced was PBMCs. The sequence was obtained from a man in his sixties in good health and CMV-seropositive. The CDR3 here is CASSSQNEQFF. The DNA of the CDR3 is TGCGCCAGCAGTTCCCAGAATGAGCAGTTCTTC.